The 10 T cell receptor beta chains below were found in one sample sequenced in a study of blood T cell repertoires in COVID-19. Clones were read by immunoSEQ multiplex PCR, and TCRdb kept only the in-frame ones, dropping some. The data contain about 360,000 clones, 80% to 90% of them singletons. The sample consisted of peripheral blood. All receptors derive from a man under 40 with active or convalescent COVID-19.

The gene calls are TRBV7-9 and TRBJ2-3; 11 nucleotides match TRBD1. Germline values: CDR1 SEHNR, CDR2 FQNEAQ (reference sequence). The J segment lost 3 bases and the V segment lost 2 bases, leaving 4 bases of the junction unmatched. The CDR3 totals 16 residues. The chain's CDR3 is CASSLPGQGVTDTQYF. CDR3 bases: TGTGCCAGCAGCTTACCGGGACAGGGGGTTACAGATACGCAGTATTTT.

The DNA for the CDR3 is TGTGCTAGTGGTTCCCCCCGGGAAGCTTTCTTT. Its protein is CASGSPREAFF. This chain connects TRBV12-5 to TRBJ1-1, with D unclear. Germline CDR1 is LGHNT and CDR2 is FRNRAP. The CDR3 consists of 11 residues. The V end was cut by 4 bases, the J end by 8 bases, with 8 bases between.

V is TRBV11-3 and J is TRBJ2-2; possibly TRBD2 for D (6 bases). The germline V and J ends were trimmed by 5 bases and 6 bases, with 13 bases remaining between them. The CDR3 is 14 residues long. Germline CDR1 is SGHNT and CDR2 is YENEEA. CDR3: CASSTGTLAGELFF. CDR3 nucleotide sequence: TGTGCCAGCAGCACGGGGACTTTGGCCGGGGAGCTGTTTTTT. Filled out from reference TRBV11-3 and TRBJ2-2, the complete variable domain reads EAGVVQSPRYKIIEKKQPVAFWCNPISGHNTLYWYLQNLGQGPELLIRYENEEAVDDSQLPKDRFSAERLKGVDSTLKIQPAELGDSAVYLCASSTGTLAGELFFGEGSRLTVL.

The chain couples TRBV6-5 to TRBJ1-1; 11 bases fit TRBD1. The CDR3 runs 16 residues. The germline CDR1 and CDR2 sequences are MNHEY and SVGAGI. Unmatched junction bases numbered 5, after V lost 0 bases and J lost 5 bases. CDR3 in DNA: TGTGCCAGCAGTTACTCCCGGACAGGGGGCAGGACTGAAGCTTTCTTT. Protein: CASSYSRTGGRTEAFF.

The chain joins TRBV7-9 to TRBJ1-2; TRBD1 matches 8 bases. Germline CDR1 and CDR2: SEHNR and FQNEAQ (reference sequence). V shed 5 bases, J shed 1 base, and the junction held 9 bases outside the gene matches. The CDR3 runs 16 residues. CDR3 DNA: TGTGCCAGCAGCATTAGGGGACAGGCCAGTAACTATGGCTACACCTTC. This translates into CASSIRGQASNYGYTF.

As to this clone: At one boundary the junction diverges from the germline segment, which might be a read error. This chain links TRBV20-1 with TRBJ2-7; unclear D gene. The CDR3 spans 11 residues. Per germline, CDR1 DFQATT and CDR2 SNEGSKA (reference sequence). As DNA, the CDR3 is TGCAGTGCCAGAGCGTCCTACGAGCAGTACTTC. Translated, it gives CSARASYEQYF.

With respect to this clone: At one end, the junction sequence differs from germline, possibly due to a read error. This rearrangement joins TRBV5-7 to TRBJ1-4, with a possible D match to TRBD1 (5 bases). TRBV5-7 carries the ORF label, with uncertain function. The CDR3 length is 12 residues. CDR3 region: CASSNSWGLLTF. The CDR3 DNA sequence: TGTGCCAGCAGCAATTCATGGGGACTGCTAACCTTT.

The genes are TRBV4-1 and TRBJ2-7; D perhaps matches TRBD2 (6 bases). Germline-derived CDR1 and CDR2 are MGHRA and YSYEKL. The CDR3 runs 12 residues. V shed 5 bases and J shed 5 bases, with 10 bases lying between them. CDR3 nucleotide sequence: TGCGCCAGCAGCGCAACGGGAGACGAGCAGTACTTC. Its translation: CASSATGDEQYF.

The CDR3 loop reads CASSPDVLTF. The CDR3 DNA follows: TGTGCCAGCAGCCCCGACGTCCTGACTTTC. The chain is built from TRBV7-9 and TRBJ2-6; D call uncertain. The V gene's germline CDR1 is SEHNR and CDR2 FQNEAQ (reference sequence). V was clipped by 5 bases and J by 11 bases, with 4 bases between them. The CDR3 loop spans 10 amino acids.

DNA for the CDR3: TGCGCCAGCAGCAACGGAGGAAGGAACACTGAAGCTTTCTTT. Its protein is CASSNGGRNTEAFF. V and J are TRBV5-1 and TRBJ1-1; D call uncertain. The V end was cut by 4 bases, the J end by 1 base, with 11 bases between. Germline V CDR1 and CDR2: SGHRS, YFSETQ. This CDR3 has 14 amino acids. Using reference TRBV5-1 and TRBJ1-1 for the parts outside the CDR3, the full variable domain is KAGVTQTPRYLIKTRGQQVTLSCSPISGHRSVSWYQQTPGQGLQFLFEYFSETQRNKGNFPGRFSGRQFSNSRSEMNVSTLELGDSALYLCASSNGGRNTEAFFGQGTRLTVV.